Listed below are T cell receptor beta chains from one sample, sequenced in a study of sequential checkpoint blockade in melanoma. TCRdb keeps only in-frame clones here, not all; method: immunoSEQ multiplex PCR. This repertoire shows over 10,000 clones, roughly 72% found once; its top ten account for about a quarter. Sequenced here: CD8+ T cells sorted from blood (inferred from file names), sampled from a patient given nivolumab and ipilimumab in sequence. All receptors come from a human donor with melanoma. CDR3s include the opening cysteine and the closing phenylalanine or tryptophan. Fields, in order: D gene, V gene, clone size, J gene, CDR3 protein, CDR3 DNA. The D gene is left open where the match is weak. Expanded clones get a size class; other rows say once, few or many, or leave the size out.

D gene: .; V gene: TRBV6-6; clone size: .; J gene: TRBJ2-2; CDR3 protein: CASSYSKRAGGELFF; CDR3 DNA: TGTGCCAGCAGTTACTCGAAGAGGGCGGGCGGGGAGCTGTTTTTT
D gene: .; V gene: TRBV4-3; clone size: few; J gene: TRBJ2-5; CDR3 protein: CASSQGPGGGLETQYF; CDR3 DNA: TGCGCCAGCAGCCAAGGACCCGGAGGGGGCTTGGAGACCCAGTACTTC
D gene: .; V gene: TRBV2; clone size: .; J gene: TRBJ2-1; CDR3 protein: CASLSGPYYNEQFF; CDR3 DNA: TGTGCCAGCCTCAGCGGCCCCTACTACAATGAGCAGTTCTTC
D gene: .; V gene: TRBV7-2; clone size: .; J gene: TRBJ1-1; CDR3 protein: CASSLISPSITEAFF; CDR3 DNA: TGTGCCAGCAGCTTAATTAGTCCTTCGATCACTGAAGCTTTCTTT
D gene: .; V gene: TRBV9; clone size: .; J gene: TRBJ2-1; CDR3 protein: CASSSAGRDSYNEQFF; CDR3 DNA: TGTGCCAGCAGCTCAGCAGGTCGGGACTCCTACAATGAGCAGTTCTTC
D gene: TRBD2; V gene: TRBV7-9; clone size: .; J gene: TRBJ2-3; CDR3 protein: CASSLAGGSTDTQYF; CDR3 DNA: TGTGCCAGCAGCTTAGCGGGGGGGAGCACAGATACGCAGTATTTT
D gene: .; V gene: TRBV7-9; clone size: large; J gene: TRBJ1-1; CDR3 protein: CASSPPGWVAFF; CDR3 DNA: TGTGCCAGCAGCCCTCCGGGGTGGGTTGCTTTCTTT
D gene: .; V gene: TRBV7-9; clone size: .; J gene: TRBJ2-7; CDR3 protein: CASSLAGQPTYEQYF; CDR3 DNA: TGTGCCAGCAGCTTAGCAGGACAGCCCACCTACGAGCAGTACTTC
D gene: .; V gene: TRBV2; clone size: .; J gene: TRBJ1-5; CDR3 protein: CASSLTERNSNQPQHF; CDR3 DNA: TGTGCCAGCAGTCTGACAGAACGGAATAGCAATCAGCCCCAGCATTTT
D gene: .; V gene: TRBV30; clone size: .; J gene: TRBJ1-2; CDR3 protein: CAWGDGEAGYGYTF; CDR3 DNA: TGTGCCTGGGGTGATGGGGAAGCGGGCTATGGCTACACCTTC
D gene: .; V gene: TRBV7-8; clone size: .; J gene: TRBJ1-1; CDR3 protein: CASSLGLDMNTEAFF; CDR3 DNA: TGTGCCAGCAGCTTAGGGTTGGACATGAACACTGAAGCTTTCTTT
D gene: .; V gene: TRBV6-6; clone size: .; J gene: TRBJ2-1; CDR3 protein: CASSTTSEQFF; CDR3 DNA: TGTGCCAGCAGTACTACGAGTGAGCAGTTCTTC
D gene: TRBD1; V gene: TRBV5-1; clone size: once; J gene: TRBJ1-1; CDR3 protein: CASSYRGQRTEAFF; CDR3 DNA: TGCGCCAGCAGTTATAGGGGGCAGAGGACTGAAGCTTTCTTT
D gene: TRBD2; V gene: TRBV7-9; clone size: .; J gene: TRBJ2-3; CDR3 protein: CASSSSGGTTDTQYF; CDR3 DNA: TGTGCCAGCAGCTCTAGCGGGGGCACCACAGATACGCAGTATTTT
D gene: .; V gene: TRBV7-9; clone size: few; J gene: TRBJ2-1; CDR3 protein: CASSPIVEQFF; CDR3 DNA: TGTGCCAGCAGCCCAATAGTGGAGCAGTTCTTC
D gene: .; V gene: TRBV7-9; clone size: .; J gene: TRBJ1-3; CDR3 protein: CASSPAGIHSGNTIYF; CDR3 DNA: TGTGCCAGCAGCCCCGCAGGGATTCACTCTGGAAACACCATATATTTT
D gene: TRBD2; V gene: TRBV6-5; clone size: .; J gene: TRBJ2-1; CDR3 protein: CASSYSTSGLYNEQFF; CDR3 DNA: TGTGCCAGCAGTTACTCGACTAGCGGGCTTTACAATGAGCAGTTCTTC
D gene: .; V gene: TRBV27; clone size: .; J gene: TRBJ2-3; CDR3 protein: CASSSTLSTDTQYF; CDR3 DNA: TGTGCCAGCAGTTCGACACTCAGCACAGATACGCAGTATTTT
D gene: .; V gene: TRBV7-6; clone size: few; J gene: TRBJ1-3; CDR3 protein: CASSALGVNTIYF; CDR3 DNA: TGTGCCAGCAGCGCCCTAGGGGTCAACACCATATATTTT
D gene: .; V gene: TRBV29-1; clone size: .; J gene: TRBJ2-7; CDR3 protein: CSVEDPLGAYEQYF; CDR3 DNA: TGCAGCGTTGAAGACCCCTTGGGAGCCTACGAGCAGTACTTC
D gene: .; V gene: TRBV5-6; clone size: .; J gene: TRBJ1-5; CDR3 protein: CASSAWGHGNQPQHF; CDR3 DNA: TGTGCCAGCAGCGCGTGGGGGCACGGCAATCAGCCCCAGCATTTT
D gene: .; V gene: TRBV5-1; clone size: .; J gene: TRBJ2-2; CDR3 protein: CASSWGGTAGELFF; CDR3 DNA: TGCGCCAGCAGCTGGGGCGGGACGGCCGGGGAGCTGTTTTTT
D gene: .; V gene: TRBV6-6; clone size: .; J gene: TRBJ1-1; CDR3 protein: CASSYSANTEAFF; CDR3 DNA: TGTGCCAGCAGTTACTCAGCGAACACTGAAGCTTTCTTT
D gene: TRBD2; V gene: TRBV19; clone size: .; J gene: TRBJ2-1; CDR3 protein: CASSIVLLAGESGYNEQFF; CDR3 DNA: TGTGCCAGTAGTATAGTCCTACTAGCGGGAGAATCGGGATACAATGAGCAGTTCTTC
D gene: TRBD2; V gene: TRBV9; clone size: few; J gene: TRBJ2-3; CDR3 protein: CASSEGGSQADTQYF; CDR3 DNA: TGTGCCAGCAGCGAGGGCGGGAGTCAGGCAGATACGCAGTATTTT
D gene: .; V gene: TRBV7-8; clone size: .; J gene: TRBJ2-7; CDR3 protein: CASSLALGAYEQYF; CDR3 DNA: TGTGCCAGCAGCTTAGCCCTCGGGGCCTACGAGCAGTACTTC
D gene: .; V gene: TRBV10-3; clone size: .; J gene: TRBJ1-4; CDR3 protein: CAISELAAEKLFF; CDR3 DNA: TGTGCCATCAGTGAATTGGCCGCCGAAAAACTGTTTTTT
D gene: .; V gene: TRBV19; clone size: .; J gene: TRBJ2-7; CDR3 protein: CASSMPHREGGEQYF; CDR3 DNA: TGTGCCAGTAGTATGCCCCACAGGGAAGGGGGCGAGCAGTACTTC
D gene: .; V gene: TRBV7-8; clone size: .; J gene: TRBJ2-2; CDR3 protein: CASSPIAGSSELFF; CDR3 DNA: TGTGCCAGCTCCCCTATCGCGGGGTCTTCAGAGCTGTTTTTT
D gene: .; V gene: TRBV9; clone size: few; J gene: TRBJ1-4; CDR3 protein: CASSPLGETNEKLFF; CDR3 DNA: TGTGCCAGCAGCCCCCTCGGAGAAACTAATGAAAAACTGTTTTTT
D gene: .; V gene: TRBV7-2; clone size: medium-sized; J gene: TRBJ2-1; CDR3 protein: CASSLDSGLADNEQFF; CDR3 DNA: TGTGCCAGCAGCTTAGACTCGGGCCTAGCCGACAATGAGCAGTTCTTC
D gene: .; V gene: TRBV11-2; clone size: .; J gene: TRBJ1-4; CDR3 protein: CASSLAGLEKLFF; CDR3 DNA: TGTGCCAGCAGCTTAGCTGGGCTTGAAAAACTGTTTTTT
D gene: .; V gene: TRBV5-8; clone size: once; J gene: TRBJ1-2; CDR3 protein: CASSFFGTGEGYTF; CDR3 DNA: TGTGCCAGCAGCTTCTTCGGGACGGGGGAAGGCTACACCTTC
D gene: .; V gene: TRBV19; clone size: .; J gene: TRBJ1-1; CDR3 protein: CASMGPGPTEAFF; CDR3 DNA: TGTGCCAGTATGGGGCCCGGCCCCACTGAAGCTTTCTTT
D gene: TRBD1; V gene: TRBV5-8; clone size: .; J gene: TRBJ2-7; CDR3 protein: CASSLPPGGYSYEQYF; CDR3 DNA: TGTGCCAGCAGCTTGCCACCAGGGGGCTACTCCTACGAGCAGTACTTC
D gene: TRBD2; V gene: TRBV6-5; clone size: .; J gene: TRBJ2-7; CDR3 protein: CASSPGTSFYEQYF; CDR3 DNA: TGTGCCAGCAGCCCCGGGACTAGCTTCTACGAGCAGTACTTC
D gene: TRBD1; V gene: TRBV29-1; clone size: .; J gene: TRBJ1-1; CDR3 protein: CSVLPGGNTEAFF; CDR3 DNA: TGCAGCGTGCTCCCAGGGGGGAACACTGAAGCTTTCTTT
D gene: .; V gene: TRBV7-9; clone size: .; J gene: TRBJ2-1; CDR3 protein: CASRPPTSALADEQFF; CDR3 DNA: TGTGCCAGCAGACCTCCGACCAGCGCCCTGGCAGATGAGCAGTTCTTC
D gene: TRBD1; V gene: TRBV7-9; clone size: .; J gene: TRBJ1-1; CDR3 protein: CASSLKGQMNTEAFF; CDR3 DNA: TGTGCCAGCAGCTTAAAGGGACAGATGAACACTGAAGCTTTCTTT
D gene: .; V gene: TRBV2; clone size: .; J gene: TRBJ2-5; CDR3 protein: CASSEGVSQVETQYF; CDR3 DNA: TGTGCCAGCAGTGAAGGGGTTTCGCAGGTGGAGACCCAGTACTTC
D gene: TRBD2; V gene: TRBV30; clone size: .; J gene: TRBJ2-7; CDR3 protein: CAWSVKGTRNSYEQYF; CDR3 DNA: TGTGCCTGGAGTGTTAAGGGGACTAGGAATTCCTACGAGCAGTACTTC
D gene: .; V gene: TRBV27; clone size: once; J gene: TRBJ2-1; CDR3 protein: CASSSSAYNEQFF; CDR3 DNA: TGTGCCAGCAGTTCGTCGGCCTACAATGAGCAGTTCTTC
D gene: .; V gene: TRBV19; clone size: .; J gene: TRBJ1-1; CDR3 protein: CASTLGVNTEAFF; CDR3 DNA: TGTGCCAGTACCCTGGGAGTAAACACTGAAGCTTTCTTT
D gene: .; V gene: TRBV4-3; clone size: few; J gene: TRBJ2-1; CDR3 protein: CASSQDGSSENEQFF; CDR3 DNA: TGCGCCAGCAGCCAAGATGGTAGTAGCGAGAATGAGCAGTTCTTC
D gene: TRBD2; V gene: TRBV7-8; clone size: .; J gene: TRBJ2-3; CDR3 protein: CASSWTRRTDTQYF; CDR3 DNA: TGTGCCAGCAGCTGGACTAGAAGGACAGATACGCAGTATTTT
D gene: TRBD1; V gene: TRBV19; clone size: medium-sized; J gene: TRBJ1-2; CDR3 protein: CASTWTGAYGYTF; CDR3 DNA: TGTGCCAGCACGTGGACAGGGGCTTATGGCTACACCTTC
D gene: TRBD1; V gene: TRBV6-5; clone size: .; J gene: TRBJ2-7; CDR3 protein: CASSYGTGVYEQYF; CDR3 DNA: TGTGCCAGCAGTTACGGGACAGGGGTCTACGAGCAGTACTTC
D gene: .; V gene: TRBV27; clone size: .; J gene: TRBJ1-1; CDR3 protein: CASSFGYGNTEAFF; CDR3 DNA: TGTGCCAGCAGTTTCGGTTACGGGAACACTGAAGCTTTCTTT
D gene: .; V gene: TRBV19; clone size: .; J gene: TRBJ1-2; CDR3 protein: CASSPRPQVSVKDGYTF; CDR3 DNA: TGTGCCAGTAGTCCCCGACCACAGGTATCGGTAAAGGATGGCTACACCTTC
D gene: TRBD1; V gene: TRBV19; clone size: .; J gene: TRBJ1-5; CDR3 protein: CASRYRDRGPNQPQHF; CDR3 DNA: TGTGCCAGTAGATACCGGGACAGGGGTCCCAATCAGCCCCAGCATTTT
D gene: .; V gene: TRBV19; clone size: .; J gene: TRBJ1-1; CDR3 protein: CASSMVGAGTEAFF; CDR3 DNA: TGTGCCAGTAGTATGGTAGGGGCCGGGACTGAAGCTTTCTTT
D gene: .; V gene: TRBV6-1; clone size: .; J gene: TRBJ2-7; CDR3 protein: CASSLGETYEQYF; CDR3 DNA: TGTGCCAGCAGCCTCGGGGAGACCTACGAGCAGTACTTC
D gene: TRBD1; V gene: TRBV13; clone size: .; J gene: TRBJ1-2; CDR3 protein: CASSGDRNYGYTF; CDR3 DNA: TGTGCCAGCAGCGGGGACAGGAACTATGGCTACACCTTC